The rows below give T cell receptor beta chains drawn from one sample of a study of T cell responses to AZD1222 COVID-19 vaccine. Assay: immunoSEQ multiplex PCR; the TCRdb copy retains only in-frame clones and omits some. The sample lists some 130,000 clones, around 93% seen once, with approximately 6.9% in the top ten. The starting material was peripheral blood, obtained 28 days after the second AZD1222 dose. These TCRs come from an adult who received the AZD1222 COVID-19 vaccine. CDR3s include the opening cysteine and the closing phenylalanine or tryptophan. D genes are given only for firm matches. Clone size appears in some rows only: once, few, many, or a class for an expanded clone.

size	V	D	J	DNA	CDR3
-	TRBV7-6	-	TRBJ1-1	TGTGCCAGCAGCACCCAGGGTGGAGAGGCTTTCTTT	CASSTQGGEAFF
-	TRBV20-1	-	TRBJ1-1	TGCAGTGCTAGTGGCAGAGAGGACACTGAAGCTTTCTTT	CSASGREDTEAFF
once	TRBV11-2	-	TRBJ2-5	TGTGCCAGCAGCGCGCAAAATAACCAAGAGACCCAGTACTTC	CASSAQNNQETQYF
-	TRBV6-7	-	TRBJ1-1	TGTGCCAGCAGTTATGCGGGCGCGGACACTGAAGCTTTCTTT	CASSYAGADTEAFF
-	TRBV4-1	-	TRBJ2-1	TGCGCCAGCAGGGGTTACAATGAGCAGTTCTTC	CASRGYNEQFF
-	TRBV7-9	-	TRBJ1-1	TGTGCCAGCAGCTTGGGTATCGACACTGAAGCTTTCTTT	CASSLGIDTEAFF
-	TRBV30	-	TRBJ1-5	TGTGCCTCCCAAGGTGGTAGCCTGAATCAGCCCCAGCATTTT	CASQGGSLNQPQHF
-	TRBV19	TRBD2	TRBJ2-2	TGTGCCAGTAGTATGGTGGCGGGGGGGCCTGGCGGGGAGCTGTTTTTT	CASSMVAGGPGGELFF
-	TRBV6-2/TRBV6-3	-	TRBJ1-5	TGTGCCAGCAGCCCGGGGCTCGGGGGGCATCAGCCCCAGCATTTT	CASSPGLGGHQPQHF
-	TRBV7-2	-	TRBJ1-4	TGTGCCAGCAGCCCCCAACACGGGACTAATGAAAAACTGTTTTTT	CASSPQHGTNEKLFF
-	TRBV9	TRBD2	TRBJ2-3	TGTGCCAGCAGCCCACACGGGGAGGGAGATACGCAGTATTTT	CASSPHGEGDTQYF
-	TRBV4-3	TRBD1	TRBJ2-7	TGCGCCAGCAGCCAAGTCGGGACAGGGGCCCTGATTCAGTACTTC	CASSQVGTGALIQYF